The rows below give T cell receptor beta chains drawn from one sample of a study of T cells in Graves' hyperthyroidism and ophthalmopathy. TCRdb called the multiplex PCR reads again in MiXCR, with one record for every CDR3 protein. The table records about 380,000 distinct CDR3 sequences, roughly 20% of them present only once. The sequenced sample consisted of blood. Receptors were obtained from a man aged 18 to 29 with Graves' ophthalmopathy. Both conserved end residues are part of each CDR3. A D gene is named only where the DNA matches it firmly. Clone size appears in some rows only: once, few, many, or a class for an expanded clone.

V gene	J gene	clone size	D gene	CDR3 DNA	CDR3 protein
TRBV5-5	TRBJ1-2	many	.	TGTGCCAGCAGCTTGCGCGCAGGGGATGGGTATGGCTACACCTTC	CASSLRAGDGYGYTF
TRBV4-1	TRBJ1-4	once	TRBD1	TGCGCCAGCAGCCAAGGGACAGGGTCGGAAAAACTGTTTTTT	CASSQGTGSEKLFF
TRBV20-1	TRBJ2-7	few	.	TGCAGTGCCCACTGGACAAGTAACTACGAGCAGTACTTC	CSAHWTSNYEQYF
TRBV9	TRBJ1-1	many	.	TGTGCCAGCAGCCCCGGTCCCGTTACTTCAACTGAAGCTTTCTTT	CASSPGPVTSTEAFF
TRBV12-3/TRBV12-4	TRBJ2-2	.	.	TGTGCCAGCAGATGGGTAGCCGGGGAGCTGTTTTTT	CASRWVAGELFF
TRBV18	TRBJ2-7	few	TRBD2	TGTGCCAGCTCACAAAGGGCGGTCGGCGGGGGAACCTACGAGCAGTACTTC	CASSQRAVGGGTYEQYF
TRBV7-2	TRBJ1-6	.	.	TGTGCCAGCAGCCCCGTCTATTCACCCCTCCACTTT	CASSPVYSPLHF
TRBV5-4	TRBJ2-3	few	.	TGTGCCAGCTCTAATGGGGCAGGGAGCACAGATACGCAGTATTTT	CASSNGAGSTDTQYF
TRBV24-1	TRBJ2-7	many	TRBD1	TGTGCCACCAGTGATCCGCGGACAGGGGGCTACGAGCAGTACTTC	CATSDPRTGGYEQYF
TRBV5-1	TRBJ1-5	.	.	TGCGCCAGCAGCTTGGGGGAGGCCAATCAGCCCCAGCATTTT	CASSLGEANQPQHF
TRBV7-9	TRBJ2-2	many	.	TGTGCCAGCGGTCTTCAGGCGTCTACCGGGGAGCTGTTTTTT	CASGLQASTGELFF
TRBV7-9	TRBJ2-1	many	TRBD2	TGTGCCAGCAGCGAAGGACTAGCGGGGGGGCAGGGGCCTTACAATGAGCAGTTCTTC	CASSEGLAGGQGPYNEQFF
TRBV5-1	TRBJ2-3	.	TRBD2	TGCGCCAGCAGCTTCGGGACTAGCGGGGGGTGGGAAGATACGCAGTATTTT	CASSFGTSGGWEDTQYF
TRBV20-1	TRBJ2-1	once	TRBD2	TGCAGTGCTAGAGCCAGGGGCGGTCTAGCGGGTAATGAGCAGTTCTTC	CSARARGGLAGNEQFF
TRBV18	TRBJ1-2	.	TRBD1	TGTGCCAGCTCACCATCTCAGGGGGACTATGGCTACACCTTC	CASSPSQGDYGYTF
TRBV30	TRBJ1-1	.	.	TGTGCCTGGAGTGGCCAGATGAACACTGAAGCTTTCTTT	CAWSGQMNTEAFF
TRBV6-1	TRBJ2-5	.	TRBD1	TGTGCCAGTCAGGGGGCAACCGGTGAGACCCAGTACTTC	CASQGATGETQYF
TRBV29-1	TRBJ1-2	few	.	TGCAGCGGGGGCGTTTCCAACTATGGCTACACCTTC	CSGGVSNYGYTF
TRBV2	TRBJ2-7	.	.	TGTGCCAGCAGAGAACAGGGTGCTGGAGGGACGGTAACCTACGAGCAGTACTTC	CASREQGAGGTVTYEQYF
TRBV28	TRBJ2-5	.	.	TGTGCCAGCAGTCACCAGGGTCGGGAGACCCAGTACTTC	CASSHQGRETQYF
TRBV7-2	TRBJ2-5	many	.	TGTGCCAGCAGGGGGAGTAGGCGCTGGGAGACCCAGTACTTC	CASRGSRRWETQYF
TRBV19	TRBJ1-5	.	.	TGTGCCAGTAGTATATCACCAGGGACGGATCAGCCCCAGCATTTT	CASSISPGTDQPQHF
TRBV11-2	TRBJ1-5	many	.	TGTGCCAGCAGCTCCTACTACGATCAGCCCCAGCATTTT	CASSSYYDQPQHF
TRBV12-3/TRBV12-4	TRBJ2-7	few	TRBD1	TGTGCCAGCAGTATGGGACAGATCTACGAGCAGTACTTC	CASSMGQIYEQYF
TRBV12-3/TRBV12-4	TRBJ1-1	many	.	TGTGCCAGCAGTTTTAGGGGGGGGTACACTGAAGCTTTCTTT	CASSFRGGYTEAFF
TRBV4-1	TRBJ2-3	.	TRBD1	TGCGCCAGCAGCCAACCCGTCGCACAGGGGGCGCTTTTCCTTGACACAGATACGCAGTATTTT	CASSQPVAQGALFLDTDTQYF
TRBV15	TRBJ1-6	few	.	TGTGCCACCAGCAGAGGGGCGGGTAGTAATTCACCCCTCCACTTT	CATSRGAGSNSPLHF
TRBV6-1	TRBJ1-4	few	TRBD1	TGTGCCAGCAGGAGCGACAGGGAGGAGAGGGAAAAACTGTTTTTT	CASRSDREEREKLFF
TRBV2	TRBJ2-5	many	.	TGTGCCAGCAGTGCGATGGGGGCGCCCCAAGAGACCCAGTACTTC	CASSAMGAPQETQYF
TRBV12-3/TRBV12-4	TRBJ1-5	many	TRBD1	TGTGCCAGCAGACGCGGGACAGGGGGTTCTCAGCCCCAGCATTTT	CASRRGTGGSQPQHF
TRBV2	TRBJ1-3	many	.	TGTGCCAGCAGTGAAAGGGGCCGGACGAACACCATATATTTT	CASSERGRTNTIYF
TRBV28	TRBJ2-7	.	.	TGTGCCAGCAGTCGCCCCGGGACTTGGCCCTCCTACGAGCAGTACTTC	CASSRPGTWPSYEQYF
TRBV27	TRBJ2-3	many	.	TGTGCCAGCAGTCGGCGGGGGCCTAGCACAGATACGCAGTATTTT	CASSRRGPSTDTQYF
TRBV9	TRBJ2-3	.	TRBD1	TGTGCCAGCAGCTTATCCGGGACAGGGCGCACAGATACGCAGTATTTT	CASSLSGTGRTDTQYF
TRBV13	TRBJ2-5	.	TRBD2	TGTGCCAGCAGCCACCGTCCTAGCGGGGAAGAGACCCAGTACTTC	CASSHRPSGEETQYF
TRBV27	TRBJ1-1	many	.	TGTGCCAGCAGTTTATTGACAGAGAACACTGAAGCTTTCTTT	CASSLLTENTEAFF
TRBV7-3	TRBJ2-3	.	TRBD2	TGTGCCAGCAGCTTGAGCGGGGGAACGAGGGATACGCAGTATTTT	CASSLSGGTRDTQYF
TRBV12-3/TRBV12-4	TRBJ1-5	few	.	TGTGCCAGCAGACTCCGGGACACGAGCAATCAGCCCCAGCATTTT	CASRLRDTSNQPQHF
TRBV7-9	TRBJ2-7	few	TRBD1	TGTGCCAGCAGCTTGTCGGGACAGGACTTCTACGAGCAGTACTTC	CASSLSGQDFYEQYF
TRBV19	TRBJ2-3	few	TRBD2	TGTGCCAGTAGTACACTAGCGGATAGGCAGTATTTT	CASSTLADRQYF
TRBV6-1	TRBJ1-1	.	TRBD1	TGTGCCAGCAGGCTCAGGGGACAGGGACGCGGCACTGAAGCTTTCTTT	CASRLRGQGRGTEAFF
TRBV15	TRBJ2-3	.	.	TGTGCCACCAGCAGATCCGTGGGGGGCGGGGGCACAGATACGCAGTATTTT	CATSRSVGGGGTDTQYF
TRBV12-3/TRBV12-4	TRBJ2-5	many	.	TGTGCCAGCACACTCCGGGCTACACAAGAGACCCAGTACTTC	CASTLRATQETQYF
TRBV12-3/TRBV12-4	TRBJ2-3	.	TRBD1	TGTGCCAGCAGCGCGAGAGGGGGCGCGTCAGATACGCAGTATTTT	CASSARGGASDTQYF
TRBV30	TRBJ1-1	once	.	TGTGCCTGGAGTGGGGAAGATAGGGTTGGGGGATGGGAAGCTTTCTTT	CAWSGEDRVGGWEAFF
TRBV24-1	TRBJ1-5	many	TRBD1	TGTGCCACCAGTGACCGATCGTACAGGGGGCATCGGTATCAGCCCCAGCATTTT	CATSDRSYRGHRYQPQHF
TRBV11-2	TRBJ2-4	many	.	TGTGCCAGCAGCGTAATTCCCGGGCCAGAGGGCATTCAGTACTTC	CASSVIPGPEGIQYF
TRBV5-5	TRBJ2-7	.	.	TGTGCCAGCAGCTTGTGGGGGCAAACCTACGAGCAGTACTTC	CASSLWGQTYEQYF
TRBV7-9	TRBJ2-5	many	.	TGTGCCAGCAGCTCAGCCGGGCCCGAGGAGACCCAGTACTTC	CASSSAGPEETQYF
TRBV5-1	TRBJ1-5	many	.	TGCGCCAGCAGCTTGGGCCCGCAAAGCAATCAGCCCCAGCATTTT	CASSLGPQSNQPQHF
TRBV4-1	TRBJ2-5	few	.	TGCGCCAGCAGCCAGTTGGCGGGGACAGCCCTGACCCAGTACTTC	CASSQLAGTALTQYF
TRBV6-2/TRBV6-3	TRBJ2-3	.	.	TGTGCCAGCCTCAGGACCCTACGCACAGATACGCAGTATTTT	CASLRTLRTDTQYF
TRBV12-3/TRBV12-4	TRBJ2-1	many	.	TGTGCCAGCAGTTCGGGACTTCCACAGCAGTTCTTC	CASSSGLPQQFF
TRBV7-9	TRBJ1-2	many	.	TGTGCCAGCAGCTTAGCGCTGTGGGCCGGCTACACCTTC	CASSLALWAGYTF
TRBV4-1	TRBJ2-7	.	.	TGCGCCAGCAGCCAGTTGGGGAGGGGGGCGGACGAGCAGTACTTC	CASSQLGRGADEQYF
TRBV6-1	TRBJ2-1	few	.	TGTGCCAGCAGATCGGGACCGTACAATGAGCAGTTCTTC	CASRSGPYNEQFF
TRBV2	TRBJ2-1	.	TRBD2	TGTGCCAGCAGTCAAAGGCGGGGGAGTTCCTACAATGAGCGGTTCTTC	CASSQRRGSSYNERFF
TRBV20-1	TRBJ1-1	many	.	TGCAGTGCGGAACAGAGGAACACTGAAGCTTTCTTT	CSAEQRNTEAFF
TRBV7-9	TRBJ2-5	many	.	TGTGCCAGCAGCTCAGACCGACTATTTGACTTC	CASSSDRLFDF
TRBV6-1	TRBJ1-1	many	.	TGTGCCAGCAAAACTACGGGAGGGCGGACTGAAGCTTTCTTT	CASKTTGGRTEAFF